Reported below is one TCR beta chain. Its antigen is undetermined. This record comes from a study of blood T cells in healthy people across ages. General observations from the study: TCR beta diversity per million T cells fell roughly linearly with age. Leaving the PBMCs unsorted stopped any conclusive comparison of naive versus antigen-experienced cells.

Germline CDR1 is SGDLS and CDR2 is YYNGEE. There are 13 residues in the CDR3. A second PCR of roughly 7 to 11 cycles used a sample-barcoded 5' primer and a J-beta primer mix. Every cDNA molecule bore a tag from a template-switch adaptor containing 12 random nucleotides. MiXCR was run by TCRdb on the 5' RACE reads, yielding one entry per CDR3 protein. The sample includes approximately 880,000 distinct CDR3 sequences, roughly 52% of them seen just once. Staff drew around 10 milliliters of peripheral blood from each donor. V is TRBV9 and J is TRBJ2-7; D is undetermined. The J call may not be correct, given that the DNA end is closer to TRBJ2-5. The clonotype originates from a man younger than 40 in good health. The sequenced sample was blood. In nucleotides, the CDR3 is TGTGCCAGCAGCGTACAGCCCCAAGAGACCCAGTACTTC. Translating gives CASSVQPQETQYF.